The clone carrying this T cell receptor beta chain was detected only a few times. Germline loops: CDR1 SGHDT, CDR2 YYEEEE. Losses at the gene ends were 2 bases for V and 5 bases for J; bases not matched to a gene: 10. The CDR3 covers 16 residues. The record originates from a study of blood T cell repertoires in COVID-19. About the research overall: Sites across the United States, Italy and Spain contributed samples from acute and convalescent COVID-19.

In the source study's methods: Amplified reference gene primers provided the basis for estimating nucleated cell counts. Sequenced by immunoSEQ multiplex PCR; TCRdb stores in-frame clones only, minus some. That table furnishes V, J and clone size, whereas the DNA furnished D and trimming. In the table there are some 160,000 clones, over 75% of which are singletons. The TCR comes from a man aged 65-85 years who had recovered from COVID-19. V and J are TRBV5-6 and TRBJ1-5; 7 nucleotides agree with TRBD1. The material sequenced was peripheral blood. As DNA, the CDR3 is TGTGCCAGCAGCTTATGGGGTACAGGGGCCCATCAGCCCCAGCATTTT. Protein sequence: CASSLWGTGAHQPQHF.